Each of the 7 T cell receptor beta chains below was sequenced from the same sample in a study of Graves' ophthalmopathy and Graves' hyperthyroidism (dated by TCRdb to about 2018). Instrument on record: Illumina HiSeq 2000. TCR beta CDR3 regions were amplified from RNA transcripts for repertoire sequencing. A first-round RT-PCR used HTBI primers with the Qiagen OneStep RT-PCR kit, followed by a second-round multiplex PCR, size selection and purification. The raw public data were reprocessed by TCRdb itself: fastp quality trimming at Q25, MiXCR clonotype calling, in-frame beta chains only. Each entry is one CDR3 protein sequence, shown with its most common DNA and genes. In this sample the table shows some 520,000 distinct CDR3 sequences, under 15% of which occur a single time. Clones ranked in the top ten supply about 9.4% of the sample. The sequenced sample was blood. The receptors were gathered from a woman between 25 and 40 years old with Graves' ophthalmopathy. Donor details come from another sample of the same person, matched by shared clones.

This clonotype was found a few times. The rearrangement links TRBV30 to TRBJ1-5; D possibly corresponds to TRBD1 (6 bases). Trimming cost V 3 bases and J 6 bases, with 15 bases left between them. Germline loops: CDR1 GTSNPN, CDR2 SVGIG (reference sequence). This CDR3 is built from 14 residues. CDR3 in DNA: TGTGCCTGGAGCTCCGGACAGTCTGGTCAGCCCCAGCATTTT. Translated, it gives CAWSSGQSGQPQHF.

This clonotype was found many times. The rearrangement links TRBV20-1 to TRBJ1-1; D is unresolved. Looked up from germline, CDR1 is DFQATT and CDR2 is SNEGSKA (reference sequence). V was trimmed by 5 bases and J by 0 bases, leaving 13 bases between them. The CDR3 is 14 residues long. The CDR3 reads CSAYIGSMNTEAFF. Written as DNA, the CDR3 is TGCAGTGCTTATATTGGCAGCATGAACACTGAAGCTTTCTTT.

This clonotype was found many times. The V and J genes are TRBV2 and TRBJ2-7; D uncertain. Trimming removed 7 bases at V and 0 bases at J, with 13 bases between. The CDR3 loop spans 14 amino acids. Germline CDR1 reads SNHLY; CDR2 reads FYNNEI. The CDR3 bases are TGTGCCAGCACTAAGACTTACCCCTCCTACGAGCAGTACTTC. Translation gives CASTKTYPSYEQYF.

The chain uses TRBV2 and TRBJ2-7; TRBD2 is a possible D gene (5 bases). The V end was cut by 4 bases, the J end by 6 bases, with 13 bases between. This CDR3 has 13 amino acids. Germline-derived CDR1 and CDR2 are SNHLY and FYNNEI. The CDR3 protein is CASSAGYPPEQYF. CDR3 nucleotides: TGTGCCAGCAGTGCGGGGTACCCCCCCGAGCAGTACTTC.

This clonotype has a count of ten or more. V gene TRBV6-5 combines with J gene TRBJ1-5; D not resolved. This CDR3 has 17 amino acids. CDR1 is MNHEY, CDR2 SVGAGI, per germline. Trimming took 2 bases from V and 0 from J, leaving 14 bases between them. CDR3 bases: TGTGCCAGCAGTTACACTTCCGGAGGAAATAGCAATCAGCCCCAGCATTTT. It codes for CASSYTSGGNSNQPQHF.

This clonotype was seen many times. V usage is TRBV4-1 and J usage is TRBJ1-2; D not resolved. Germline CDR1 is MGHRA and CDR2 is YSYEKL. V was pared by 1 base and J by 2 bases, with 11 bases between. CDR3 length equals 15 residues. In DNA form, the CDR3 reads TGCGCCAGCAGCCAAGGATACGTCAGCAACTATGGCTACACCTTC. Translated, it gives CASSQGYVSNYGYTF.

This clonotype was counted many times. The V gene is TRBV20-1, the J gene TRBJ1-5, with unresolved D. The V and J ends lost 6 bases and 5 bases respectively, with 17 bases between them. CDR1 DFQATT and CDR2 SNEGSKA come from the germline V gene (reference sequence). This CDR3 is built from 14 residues. The CDR3 protein is CSAPDTGYHQPQHF. For the CDR3, the DNA is TGCAGTGCCCCGGATACGGGATACCATCAGCCCCAGCATTTT.